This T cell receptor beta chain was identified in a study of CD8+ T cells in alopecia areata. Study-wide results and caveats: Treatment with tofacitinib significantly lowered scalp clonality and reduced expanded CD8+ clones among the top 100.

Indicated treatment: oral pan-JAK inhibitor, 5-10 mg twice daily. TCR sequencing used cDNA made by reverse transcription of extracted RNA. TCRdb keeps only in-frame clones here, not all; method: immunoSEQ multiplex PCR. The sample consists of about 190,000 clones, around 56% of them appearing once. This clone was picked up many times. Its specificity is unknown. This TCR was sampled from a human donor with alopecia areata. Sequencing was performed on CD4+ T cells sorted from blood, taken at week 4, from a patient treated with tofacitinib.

The CDR3 bases are TGTGCCAGCAGCCCCGGGCAGGGACAAGAGACCCAGTACTTC. Protein product: CASSPGQGQETQYF. The chain is built from TRBV7-9 and TRBJ2-5, with a weak D call TRBD1 (5 bases). This CDR3 is built from 14 residues. From germline, CDR1 is SEHNR and CDR2 FQNEAQ (reference sequence). Trimming shortened V by 5 bases and J by 2 bases, and 12 bases separated the two germline ends. Full variable domain (outside the CDR3, taken from reference TRBV7-9 and TRBJ2-5): DTGVSQNPRHKITKRGQNVTFRCDPISEHNRLYWYRQTLGQGPEFLTYFQNEAQLEKSRLLSDRFSAERPKGSFSTLEIQRTEQGDSAMYLCASSPGQGQETQYFGPGTRLLVL.